In this sample, the clone carrying this TCR beta chain turned up many times. The target antigen is unknown. The sample belongs to a study of T cells in Graves' hyperthyroidism and ophthalmopathy. Clinical symptoms, serum thyroxine, TRAb, thyroid ultrasound and orbital computed tomography established diagnosis. Sampled blood dates from first hyperthyroidism diagnosis, and it precedes any ophthalmopathy symptoms. Study-level points and caveats: Model output signaled ophthalmopathy a median about seven months ahead of onset.

With 5 bases removed from V and 4 bases from J, the gap between germline ends came to 11 bases. This CDR3 is 12 amino acids long. CDR1 and CDR2 from the germline V gene are DFQATT and SNEGSKA (reference sequence). Amplified regions were TCR beta CDR3 sequences from RNA transcripts. The TCR CDR3 was amplified in a first-round RT-PCR using the HTBI primer set. Using its own MiXCR run on the multiplex PCR reads, TCRdb lists one record per CDR3 protein. This sample has about 270,000 distinct CDR3 sequences, with roughly 15% found just once. The V gene is TRBV20-1, the J gene TRBJ1-2; no clear D gene. The receptor was isolated from a woman aged 45-65 years with Graves' hyperthyroidism that later progressed to Graves' ophthalmopathy. Sample: blood. CDR3 nucleotide sequence: TGCAGTGCTCCTCCGATGAGCTATGGCTACACCTTC. Residues: CSAPPMSYGYTF.